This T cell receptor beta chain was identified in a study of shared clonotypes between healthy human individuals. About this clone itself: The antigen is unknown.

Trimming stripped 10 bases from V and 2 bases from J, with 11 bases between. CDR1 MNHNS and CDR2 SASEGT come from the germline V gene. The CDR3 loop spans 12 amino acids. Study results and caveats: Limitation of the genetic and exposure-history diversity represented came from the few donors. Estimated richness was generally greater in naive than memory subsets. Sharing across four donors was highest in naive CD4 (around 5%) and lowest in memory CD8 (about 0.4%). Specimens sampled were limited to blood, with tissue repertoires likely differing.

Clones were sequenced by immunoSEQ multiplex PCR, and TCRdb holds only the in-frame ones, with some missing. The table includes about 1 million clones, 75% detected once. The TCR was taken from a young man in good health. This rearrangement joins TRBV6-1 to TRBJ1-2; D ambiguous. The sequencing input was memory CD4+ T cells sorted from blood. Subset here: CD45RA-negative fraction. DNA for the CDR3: TGTGCCACCATGCAAGGAAACTATGGCTACACCTTC. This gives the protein CATMQGNYGYTF.